Following are 4 T cell receptor beta chains from one sample sequenced in a study of T cell responses to AZD1222 COVID-19 vaccine. Clones were read by immunoSEQ multiplex PCR, and TCRdb kept only the in-frame ones, dropping some. This table holds over 150,000 clones, around 90% found once. The specimen comprised peripheral blood, sampled on day 0 of AZD1222 vaccination. Every receptor here comes from an adult in good health.

This chain links TRBV7-9 with TRBJ1-2; D gene ambiguous. Germline loops: CDR1 SEHNR, CDR2 FQNEAQ (reference sequence). V shed 1 base and J shed 2 bases, with 8 bases lying between them. This CDR3 contains 14 residues. The CDR3 DNA sequence: TGTGCCAGCAGCTTAGGTCTTGGGAACTATGGCTACACCTTC. This sequence encodes CASSLGLGNYGYTF.

This clone was detected a few times. J is TRBJ1-2 and V is TRBV2; D unresolved. Germline V lookup: CDR1 SNHLY, CDR2 FYNNEI. This CDR3 contains 11 residues. V was pared by 4 bases and J by 8 bases, with 8 bases between. This CDR3 reads CASSAAGGYTF. In DNA form, the CDR3 reads TGTGCCAGCAGTGCAGCCGGGGGCTACACCTTC.

The chain has TRBV6-5 and TRBJ1-4; no firm D call. V was cut by 0 bases and J by 7 bases, with 12 bases left in between. The CDR3 is 15 residues long. CDR1 and CDR2 from the germline V gene are MNHEY and SVGAGI. The DNA of the CDR3 is TGTGCCAGCAGTTACTCGATTAGTGGAGGTGAAAAACTGTTTTTT. Protein product: CASSYSISGGEKLFF.

The V gene is TRBV28, the J gene TRBJ1-1; 9 nucleotides match TRBD1. The CDR3 length is 14 residues. The V gene's germline CDR1 is MDHEN and CDR2 SYDVKM. With V trimmed by 7 bases and J by 7 bases, 10 bases remained unmatched. CDR3 amino acids: CASTTTDRGIEAFF. In DNA form, the CDR3 reads TGTGCCAGCACTACTACCGACAGGGGGATTGAAGCTTTCTTT.